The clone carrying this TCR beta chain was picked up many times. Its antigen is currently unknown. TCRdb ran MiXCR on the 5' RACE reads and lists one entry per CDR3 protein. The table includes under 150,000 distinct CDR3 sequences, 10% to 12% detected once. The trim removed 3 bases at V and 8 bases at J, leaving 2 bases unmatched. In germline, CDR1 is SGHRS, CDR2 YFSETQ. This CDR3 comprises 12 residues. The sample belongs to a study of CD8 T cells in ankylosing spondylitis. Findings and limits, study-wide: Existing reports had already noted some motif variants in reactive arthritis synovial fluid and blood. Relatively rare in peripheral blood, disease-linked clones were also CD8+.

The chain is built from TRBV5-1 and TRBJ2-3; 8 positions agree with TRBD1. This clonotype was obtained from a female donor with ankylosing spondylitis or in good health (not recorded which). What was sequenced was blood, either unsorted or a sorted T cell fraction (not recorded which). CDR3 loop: CASSSDRGTQYF. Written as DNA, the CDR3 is TGCGCCAGCAGCTCTGACAGGGGTACGCAGTATTTT.